This T cell receptor (beta chain) was identified in a study of T-cell reconstitution after alpha-beta-depleted transplantation in children. About this clonotype itself: Antigen unknown.

Whole-study results and caveats: T-cell numbers and diversity, one year after transplant, stemmed largely from T cells that were newly produced.

TCRbeta library preparation incorporated unique molecular identifiers. Each CDR3 protein gets one entry after TCRdb re-called the PCR reads with MiXCR. The data show more than 400,000 distinct CDR3 sequences, around two fifths seen once. V shed 4 bases and J shed 2 bases, with 13 bases lying between them. The germline gives CDR1 SNHLY, CDR2 FYNNEI. The length of the CDR3 is 15 residues. This specimen consisted of PBMCs, obtained before TCRalphabeta/CD19-depleted stem cell transplant. The V and J genes are TRBV2 and TRBJ2-3, with a tentative D call TRBD1 (6 bases). The clonotype comes from a girl aged 2 to 10 with aplastic anemia, due to receive a stem cell transplant. The CDR3 is CASSARGMNTDTQYF. The CDR3 DNA follows: TGTGCCAGCAGTGCCAGGGGAATGAACACAGATACGCAGTATTTT.